This is a list of T cell receptor beta chains from one sample in a study of cytomegalovirus exposure and HLA in healthy donors. Profiling relied on immunoSEQ multiplex PCR, and the TCRdb table lists in-frame clones only, not all of them. The sample shows about 150,000 clones, roughly 77% of them seen only once. Sequences were obtained from PBMCs. The receptors derive from a man aged 25 to 40 in good health and CMV-seropositive. Each CDR3 is given without its conserved first and last residue.

TRBJ1-2	TRBV27	ASSLFVGTGDLYGYT
TRBJ2-3	TRBV27	ASRLAGGDTQY
TRBJ1-3	TRBV15	ATSRGSGIGNTIY
TRBJ1-2	TRBV14	ASSRDRVYGYT
TRBJ2-1	TRBV5-1	ASSLVAGGAYNEQF
TRBJ2-5	TRBV27	ASSSQETQY
TRBJ1-1	TRBV4-1	ASSRPSGHTEAF
TRBJ2-7	TRBV18	ASSPGLALEQY
TRBJ2-7	TRBV27	ASSLSRTGAYEQY
TRBJ2-2	TRBV5-1	ASSLAGQGANTGELF
TRBJ2-1	TRBV18	ASSPRLAGGQSRNEQF
TRBJ1-6	TRBV7-2	ASSLVQAGVSPLH
TRBJ1-6	TRBV2	ASTGGDYNSPLH
TRBJ1-2	TRBV27	ASSLSGTGEFNYGYT
TRBJ1-1	TRBV7-3	ASSSFPGQNTEAF
TRBJ1-2	TRBV6-1	ASSENPTPGGYT
TRBJ1-2	TRBV16	ASSQEQNYGYT
TRBJ1-1	TRBV7-3	ASSPDRASREAF
TRBJ1-1	TRBV5-5	ASSPRDSVYMNTEAF
TRBJ2-6	TRBV19	ASNTGLIRSGANVLT
TRBJ1-4	TRBV28	ASSLVGRKLF
TRBJ1-6	TRBV9	ASSVEQAINSPLH
TRBJ2-1	TRBV5-6	ASSLGGAAGAHEQF
TRBJ1-5	TRBV18	ASSLRGQGTDQPQH
TRBJ2-3	TRBV10-2	ASRVGASTDTQY
TRBJ2-2	TRBV10-1	ASTQGNTGELF
TRBJ2-1	TRBV7-8	ASSSGNYNEQF
TRBJ2-2	TRBV19	ASSIAIGLGTGSYTGELF
TRBJ2-5	TRBV7-2	ASSPPLAGGPGETQY
TRBJ2-1	TRBV19	ASSIRRNTYNEQF
TRBJ1-1	TRBV18	ASSPRGGWSTEAF
TRBJ2-5	TRBV10-3	AITTGTGGEGETQY
TRBJ1-4	TRBV5-1	ASSLGAGNEKLF
TRBJ2-7	TRBV4-2	ASSQGDTRDEQY
TRBJ2-7	TRBV5-1	ASSLDRGRKN
TRBJ2-5	TRBV7-6	ASSLATGGDGETQY
TRBJ2-7	TRBV9	ASSYEAGWNEQY
TRBJ1-2	TRBV28	ASSLLYGYT
TRBJ1-1	TRBV2	ASSEKGEAF
TRBJ1-5	TRBV2	ASSGGGLRSNQPQH
TRBJ2-7	TRBV4-1	ASSQGQGAYEQY
TRBJ1-5	TRBV19	ASSIDGQGYQPQH
TRBJ1-6	TRBV7-2	ASRTGFYNSPLH
TRBJ1-2	TRBV15	ATSRDGQGYGYT
TRBJ2-5	TRBV6-1	ASSVGRGQETQY
TRBJ2-1	TRBV28	ASSLAHRSLSYNEQF
TRBJ2-7	TRBV4-1	ASSQEIGGPYEQY
TRBJ1-1	TRBV19	ASSLQGSTEAF
TRBJ2-1	TRBV7-3	ASSLLGDEQF
TRBJ1-1	TRBV5-4	ASGGPPTVNTEAF
TRBJ1-1	TRBV5-1	ASSAQGLSTEAF
TRBJ1-5	TRBV2	ASSRQGNNQPQH
TRBJ2-1	TRBV4-3	ASSQERGNEQF
TRBJ1-1	TRBV5-8	ASSWDRNTEAF
TRBJ2-2	TRBV5-1	ASSSGTANTGELF
TRBJ1-2	TRBV20-1	SARGGFGYT
TRBJ2-7	TRBV13	ASSAMGLAETYEQY